This entry lists 17 T cell receptor beta chains sequenced from one sample in a study of blood T cell repertoires in COVID-19. TCRdb's table, derived via immunoSEQ multiplex PCR, lists solely in-frame clones and lacks some. Here the sample spans 90,000 to 110,000 clones, 85% being singletons. The sequenced sample consisted of peripheral blood. The receptors shown here come from a man aged 50 to 59 with acute or convalescent COVID-19.

The genes are TRBV3-1 (or the pseudogene TRBV3-2) and TRBJ2-4; D uncertain. Germline CDR1 reads LGHDT; CDR2 reads YNNKEL (reference sequence). The V end was cut by 3 bases, the J end by 2 bases, with 17 bases between. CDR3 length equals 17 residues. The CDR3 reads CASSQSNGRSSKNIQYF. The CDR3 coding sequence is TGTGCCAGCAGCCAGTCAAATGGGCGCTCGTCCAAAAACATTCAGTACTTC.

The V and J genes are TRBV3-1 (or the pseudogene TRBV3-2) and TRBJ1-1; D ambiguous. The CDR3 runs to 13 residues. V was cut by 5 bases and J by 4 bases, with 11 bases left in between. CDR1 LGHDT and CDR2 YNNKEL come from the germline V gene (reference sequence). CDR3 DNA sequence: TGTGCCAGCAGCTACAGCGGGCCCACTGAAGCTTTCTTT. This sequence encodes CASSYSGPTEAFF.

This chain connects TRBV11-3 to TRBJ2-3; 11 positions agree with TRBD2. Germline-derived CDR1 and CDR2 are SGHNT and YENEEA. The CDR3 totals 17 residues. J was trimmed by 3 bases and V by 5 bases; bases with no gene match: 10. This chain's CDR3 is CASSPPGASGRTDTQYF. CDR3 DNA: TGTGCCAGCAGCCCTCCTGGGGCTAGCGGGAGGACAGATACGCAGTATTTT.

This clone showed up just a few times. The chain uses TRBV12-3 or TRBV12-4 and TRBJ1-1; D remains ambiguous. This CDR3 comprises 11 residues. V gave up 4 bases and J gave up 9 bases, with 9 bases separating them. The DNA for the CDR3 is TGTGCCAGCAGTTACCAACAGCAAGCTTTCTTT. Translation: CASSYQQQAFF.

The rearrangement joins TRBV5-1 to TRBJ2-7, with D possibly TRBD2 on 6 matching bases. V was cut by 2 bases and J by 3 bases, with 12 bases left in between. CDR3 size: 14 residues. Germline values: CDR1 SGHRS, CDR2 YFSETQ. This chain's CDR3 is CASSLSGRFYEQYF. CDR3 nucleotides: TGCGCCAGCAGCTTATCTGGGAGGTTCTACGAGCAGTACTTC.

This clone occurred once. The CDR3 DNA reads as TGCGCCAGCAGCTTGGCCCAGGTTGGCGCTGGAAACACCATATATTTT. This sequence encodes CASSLAQVGAGNTIYF. The rearrangement uses TRBV5-1 and TRBJ1-3; D remains ambiguous. In germline, CDR1 is SGHRS, CDR2 YFSETQ. The V gene lost 0 bases and the J gene lost 2 bases, with 12 bases spanning the gap. The CDR3 is made up of 16 amino acids.

The J gene is TRBJ1-1, the V gene TRBV5-6; 7 nucleotides agree with TRBD1. CDR1 SGHDT and CDR2 YYEEEE come from the germline V gene. V gave up 1 base and J gave up 1 base; unmatched junction bases: 4. This CDR3 has 15 amino acids. The CDR3: CASSLFDRENTEAFF. CDR3 in DNA: TGTGCCAGCAGCTTGTTCGACAGGGAGAACACTGAAGCTTTCTTT.

The genes are TRBV6-1 and TRBJ1-1; D gene ambiguous. The CDR3 contains 14 residues. Germline loops: CDR1 MNHNS, CDR2 SASEGT. The V gene lost 2 bases and the J gene lost 4 bases, with 11 bases spanning the gap. The CDR3 reads CASSEIDEGTEAFF. CDR3 nucleotide sequence: TGTGCCAGCAGTGAAATAGACGAGGGCACTGAAGCTTTCTTT.

CDR3 residues: CASTGPLAGVRETQYF. The CDR3, as DNA: TGTGCCAGCACCGGTCCCCTAGCCGGGGTCCGTGAGACCCAGTACTTC. The chain recombines TRBV7-2 with TRBJ2-5; D may be TRBD2 (5 bases). Germline lookup yields CDR1 SGHTA and CDR2 FQGNSA. Trimming removed 7 bases from V and 5 bases from J, with 23 bases in between. The CDR3 covers 16 residues.

The chain carries TRBV5-4 and TRBJ2-1; 7 positions match TRBD1. Trimming at V came to 3 bases and at J to 7 bases, leaving 7 bases not matched to a gene. Per the germline V gene, CDR1 is SGHNT and CDR2 is YYREEE (reference sequence). The CDR3 loop spans 14 amino acids. CDR3 amino acids: CASSSTGEWNEQFF. CDR3 bases: TGTGCCAGCAGCTCAACAGGGGAGTGGAATGAGCAGTTCTTC.

This clone turned up a few times. The CDR3 here is CASSLTGDEQFF. The CDR3 DNA reads TGTGCCAGCAGTTTGACAGGGGATGAGCAGTTCTTC. The genes are TRBV2 and TRBJ2-1, with 8 bases fitting TRBD1. The CDR3 has 12 residues. The ends lost 5 bases at V and 8 bases at J; junction bases unmatched: 2. Looked up from germline, CDR1 is SNHLY and CDR2 is FYNNEI. The whole variable domain, remainder taken from reference TRBV2 and TRBJ2-1, is EPEVTQTPSHQVTQMGQEVILRCVPISNHLYFYWYRQILGQKVEFLVSFYNNEISEKSEIFDDQFSVERPDGSNFTLKIRSTKLEDSAMYFCASSLTGDEQFFGPGTRLTVL.

The V call is TRBV5-8, the J call TRBJ1-5; TRBD1 matches 8 bases. V lost 4 bases to trimming and J lost 4 bases; unmatched junction nucleotides: 4. The germline gives CDR1 SGHTS, CDR2 YDEGEE. CDR3 length equals 14 residues. The CDR3 loop reads CASSRTGLNQPQHF. The DNA of the CDR3 is TGTGCCAGCAGCAGGACAGGGTTGAATCAGCCCCAGCATTTT.

This sequence joins TRBV27 and TRBJ1-1; 8 nucleotides line up with TRBD1. Germline CDR1 MNHEY, CDR2 SMNVEV (reference sequence). Trimming removed 11 bases from V and 7 bases from J; junction bases left unmatched: 6. The CDR3 runs 11 residues. For the CDR3, the DNA is TGTGCCTCCTACAGGGGGTTTGAAGCTTTCTTT. This codes for CASYRGFEAFF.

The CDR3 nucleotides read TGCGCCAGCAGCGCACACTCCGACAGGGGGAACACTGAAGCTTTCTTT. The encoded protein is CASSAHSDRGNTEAFF. The chain employs TRBV4-1 and TRBJ1-1; 8 bases are a match to TRBD1. Germline CDR1 reads MGHRA; CDR2 reads YSYEKL. V lost 5 bases and J lost 1; bases outside the gene matches: 9. The CDR3 extends over 16 amino acids.

V gene TRBV27 combines with J gene TRBJ1-4, with 8 bases identical to TRBD1. This CDR3 has 13 amino acids. Germline assignment: CDR1 MNHEY and CDR2 SMNVEV (reference sequence). Trimming took 5 bases from V and 9 from J; bases not matched to a gene: 5. CDR3 DNA: TGTGCCAGCAGTGCCCGACAGGGGAAAAAACTGTTTTTT. The encoded protein is CASSARQGKKLFF.

The chain couples TRBV4-1 to TRBJ2-7; 8 bases match TRBD1. CDR3 length: 16 residues. Per the germline V gene, CDR1 is MGHRA and CDR2 is YSYEKL. The trim removed 1 base at V and 9 bases at J, leaving 14 bases unmatched. CDR3: CASSQVGTGPRDGQYF. In DNA form, the CDR3 reads TGCGCCAGCAGCCAAGTTGGGACAGGCCCCAGAGACGGGCAGTACTTC.

The chain recombines TRBV15 with TRBJ2-2; 11 bases align to TRBD2. The CDR3 covers 17 residues. Germline CDR1 reads LNHNV; CDR2 reads YYDKDF (reference sequence). The V gene end was trimmed by 2 bases and the J gene end by 4 bases; junction bases not matched to a gene: 6. CDR3 region: CATSRTLAGGRTGELFF. The CDR3 nucleotides read TGTGCCACCAGCAGAACCCTAGCGGGGGGCCGCACCGGGGAGCTGTTTTTT. Filled out from reference TRBV15 and TRBJ2-2, the complete variable domain reads DAMVIQNPRYQVTQFGKPVTLSCSQTLNHNVMYWYQQKSSQAPKLLFHYYDKDFNNEADTPDNFQSRRPNTSFCFLDIRSPGLGDTAMYLCATSRTLAGGRTGELFFGEGSRLTVL.